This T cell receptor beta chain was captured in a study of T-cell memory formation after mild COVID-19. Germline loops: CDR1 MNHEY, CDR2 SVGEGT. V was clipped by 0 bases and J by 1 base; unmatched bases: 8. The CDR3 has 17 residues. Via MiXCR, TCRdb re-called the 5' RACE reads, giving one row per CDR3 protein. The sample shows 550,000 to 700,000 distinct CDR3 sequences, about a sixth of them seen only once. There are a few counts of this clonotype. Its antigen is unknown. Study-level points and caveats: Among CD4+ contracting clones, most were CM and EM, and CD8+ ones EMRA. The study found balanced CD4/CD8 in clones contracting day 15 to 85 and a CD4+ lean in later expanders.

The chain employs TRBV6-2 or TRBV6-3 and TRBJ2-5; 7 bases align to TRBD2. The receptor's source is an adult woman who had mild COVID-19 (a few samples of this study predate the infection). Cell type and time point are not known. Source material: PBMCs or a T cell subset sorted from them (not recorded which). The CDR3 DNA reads TGTGCCAGCAGTTACTCGATGTCTAGCGGCATCCAAGAGACCCAGTACTTC. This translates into CASSYSMSSGIQETQYF.